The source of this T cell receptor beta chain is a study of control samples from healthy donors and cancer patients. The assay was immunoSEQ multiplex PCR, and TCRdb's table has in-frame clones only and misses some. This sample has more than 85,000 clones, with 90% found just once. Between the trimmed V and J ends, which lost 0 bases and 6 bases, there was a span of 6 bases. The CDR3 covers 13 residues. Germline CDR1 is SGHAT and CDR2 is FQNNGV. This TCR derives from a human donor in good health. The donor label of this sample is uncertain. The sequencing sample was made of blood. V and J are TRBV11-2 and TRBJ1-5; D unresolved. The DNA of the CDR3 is TGTGCCAGCAGCTTAGATCCCGTTCAGCCCCAGCATTTT. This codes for CASSLDPVQPQHF.